These 10 T cell receptor beta chains share one sample of origin, sequenced in a study of OX40 agonist ivuxolimab in advanced cancers. Some clones are missing from TCRdb's copy, which holds only in-frame ones; the method was immunoSEQ multiplex PCR. The table has 20,000 to 30,000 clones, roughly 80% seen once. The specimen comprised CD4+ or CD8+ T cells sorted from blood, sampled in a trial of the OX40 agonist ivuxolimab. The receptors stem from an adult with an advanced solid tumor such as melanoma, head and neck, liver or kidney cancer.

This chain connects TRBV25-1 to TRBJ1-2; D uncertain. There are 12 residues in the CDR3. Trimming cost V 1 base and J 8 bases, with 8 bases left between them. CDR1 MGHDK and CDR2 SYGVNS come from the germline V gene. CDR3 nucleotide sequence: TGTGCCAGCAGTGAATGGGGTCGGGGCTACACCTTC. This gives the protein CASSEWGRGYTF.

The V and J genes are TRBV27 and TRBJ1-5; possibly TRBD1 for D (5 bases). Deletions cut 2 bases from V and 0 bases from J, with 14 bases between. Per the germline V gene, CDR1 is MNHEY and CDR2 is SMNVEV (reference sequence). The CDR3 totals 17 residues. CDR3 loop: CASSLRGSGYSNQPQHF. The DNA of the CDR3 is TGTGCCAGCAGTTTAAGAGGTTCAGGGTATAGCAATCAGCCCCAGCATTTT.

The CDR3 here is CASSQEKADRETQYF. Here the CDR3 DNA reads TGCGCCAGCAGCCAAGAGAAGGCAGATCGGGAGACCCAGTACTTC. The chain joins TRBV4-1 to TRBJ2-5; D remains unclear. Trimming stripped 0 bases from V and 5 bases from J, with 13 bases between. Per germline, CDR1 MGHRA and CDR2 YSYEKL. CDR3 length equals 15 residues.

The V gene is TRBV19, the J gene TRBJ2-7, with TRBD1 matching over 7 bases. V lost 5 bases and J lost 0; bases outside the gene matches: 1. The V gene's germline CDR1 is LNHDA and CDR2 SQIVND (reference sequence). The CDR3 extends over 13 amino acids. CDR3 nucleotides: TGTGCCAGTAGTTACAGGGGCTCCTACGAGCAGTACTTC. Protein: CASSYRGSYEQYF.

This clone has just one count. The chain carries TRBV6-5 and TRBJ1-4, with 7 bases identical to TRBD1. CDR1 is MNHEY, CDR2 SVGAGI, per germline. V lost 5 bases and J lost 8; bases outside the gene matches: 8. This CDR3 spans 14 amino acids. The CDR3 DNA follows: TGTGCCAGCAGTCTAGACAGGGAGGGGGAAAAACTGTTTTTT. It encodes CASSLDREGEKLFF.

The chain employs TRBV5-1 and TRBJ2-7; D is uncertain. The V gene's germline CDR1 is SGHRS and CDR2 YFSETQ. This CDR3 spans 15 amino acids. The V gene lost 0 bases and the J gene lost 3 bases, with 13 bases spanning the gap. CDR3 residues: CASSLVPSRLYEQYF. The CDR3 coding sequence is TGCGCCAGCAGCTTGGTCCCCAGCCGGCTCTACGAGCAGTACTTC.

The chain joins TRBV30 to TRBJ2-3; the match to TRBD1 covers 9 bases. Trimming took 4 bases from V and 3 from J; bases not matched to a gene: 8. CDR1 GTSNPN and CDR2 SVGIG come from the germline V gene (reference sequence). The CDR3 has 15 amino acids. As DNA, the CDR3 is TGTGCCTGGACCCTCCTCGGACAGGGGACAGATACGCAGTATTTT. Its protein is CAWTLLGQGTDTQYF.

This clone has just one count. The CDR3 sequence is CASNNDGNSYEQYF. The CDR3 bases are TGTGCCAGCAACAACGACGGCAACTCCTACGAGCAGTACTTC. The chain couples TRBV13 to TRBJ2-7, with D uncertain. Looked up from germline, CDR1 is PRHDT and CDR2 is FYEKMQ (reference sequence). V was trimmed by 7 bases and J by 0 bases, leaving 13 bases between them. This CDR3 contains 14 residues.

The DNA of the CDR3 is TGTGCCAGCAGTTTATCCGGGAGGGGGCAACGGGGAGATACGCAGTATTTT. Its translation: CASSLSGRGQRGDTQYF. This chain uses TRBV28 with TRBJ2-3, with D maybe TRBD2 (8 bases). Trimming shortened V by 1 base and J by 5 bases, and 19 bases separated the two germline ends. Germline-derived CDR1 and CDR2 are MDHEN and SYDVKM. This CDR3 region has 17 residues.

The genes are TRBV11-2 and TRBJ2-1; 7 nucleotides match TRBD1. This CDR3 has 14 residues. After removal of 3 bases from V and 5 bases from J, the junction contained 4 bases not matched to a gene. CDR1 SGHAT and CDR2 FQNNGV come from the germline V gene. In DNA, the CDR3 is TGTGCCAGCAGCTTCCTGACAGGGAACAATGAGCAGTTCTTC. This translates into CASSFLTGNNEQFF.